The rows below give T cell receptor beta chains drawn from one sample of a study of beta chain features in type 1 diabetes. The repertoire was sequenced with immunoSEQ multiplex PCR; TCRdb's copy has only in-frame clones and lacks some. The table has around 250,000 clones, approximately 70% seen once. The sequenced material came from naive CD4+ T cells from blood. The source is a man aged 25 to 40 in good health. Each CDR3 is given without its conserved first and last residue. The size entry is marked missing in some rows and otherwise reads once, few, many or a size class.

clone size: .
V gene: TRBV5-4
J gene: TRBJ2-7
CDR3 protein: ASSSPAGGLYEQY

clone size: .
V gene: TRBV25-1
J gene: TRBJ2-3
CDR3 protein: ASSRLAGYSTDTQY

clone size: .
V gene: TRBV29-1
J gene: TRBJ2-1
CDR3 protein: SVEGGPSYNEQF

clone size: .
V gene: TRBV7-2
J gene: TRBJ2-1
CDR3 protein: ASSLGRGSNEQF

clone size: few
V gene: TRBV30
J gene: TRBJ2-3
CDR3 protein: AWSITTSSTDTQY

clone size: .
V gene: TRBV10-3
J gene: TRBJ1-4
CDR3 protein: AISRGDEKLF

clone size: .
V gene: TRBV11-2
J gene: TRBJ2-1
CDR3 protein: ASSLEGAGPSGF

clone size: once
V gene: TRBV28
J gene: TRBJ2-7
CDR3 protein: ASSFPSEQY

clone size: .
V gene: TRBV6-5
J gene: TRBJ2-3
CDR3 protein: ASRRASSTDTQY

clone size: .
V gene: TRBV29-1
J gene: TRBJ2-1
CDR3 protein: SVEGGSSYNEQF

clone size: few
V gene: TRBV7-2
J gene: TRBJ2-1
CDR3 protein: ASSRGGEQF

clone size: .
V gene: TRBV30
J gene: TRBJ1-1
CDR3 protein: AWSVRGNTEAF

clone size: .
V gene: TRBV7-9
J gene: TRBJ2-7
CDR3 protein: ASSFIPWEQY

clone size: .
V gene: TRBV29-1
J gene: TRBJ2-1
CDR3 protein: SGTTSGSYNEQL

clone size: .
V gene: TRBV9
J gene: TRBJ2-3
CDR3 protein: ASSVATSSYNTQY

clone size: .
V gene: TRBV7-2
J gene: TRBJ2-2
CDR3 protein: ASSLVASNTGELF

clone size: .
V gene: TRBV2
J gene: TRBJ2-7
CDR3 protein: ASSDLRGVWQY

clone size: .
V gene: TRBV18
J gene: TRBJ2-7
CDR3 protein: ASSRTAQGGYEQY

clone size: .
V gene: TRBV5-1
J gene: TRBJ2-3
CDR3 protein: ASSLELAGDTQY

clone size: .
V gene: TRBV9
J gene: TRBJ2-1
CDR3 protein: ASSGGRASYNEQF

clone size: .
V gene: TRBV7-8
J gene: TRBJ1-2
CDR3 protein: ASSLARFGGYGYT

clone size: .
V gene: TRBV2
J gene: TRBJ1-1
CDR3 protein: ASSEGVSLTEAF

clone size: .
V gene: TRBV6-5
J gene: TRBJ1-2
CDR3 protein: ASSNVANYGYT

clone size: once
V gene: TRBV30
J gene: TRBJ1-1
CDR3 protein: AWSRDKSEAF

clone size: few
V gene: TRBV5-6
J gene: TRBJ1-2
CDR3 protein: ASSFTFGGYT

clone size: .
V gene: TRBV4-1
J gene: TRBJ1-4
CDR3 protein: ASSQPGQGSWKLF

clone size: once
V gene: TRBV27
J gene: TRBJ2-7
CDR3 protein: ASSIPGTHGYEQY

clone size: .
V gene: TRBV5-1
J gene: TRBJ2-1
CDR3 protein: ASSGTGMGNEQF

clone size: .
V gene: TRBV2
J gene: TRBJ2-7
CDR3 protein: ASSEDTYEQY

clone size: .
V gene: TRBV29-1
J gene: TRBJ2-5
CDR3 protein: SVGQGGETQY